Sequencing of this T cell receptor (beta chain) was carried out in a study of circulating and synovial CD4+ cells in juvenile arthritis. Study-level points and caveats: T cell genome counts differed by at least an order of magnitude between CPL and CD4 samples.

With regard to this clone: The antigen remains unidentified.

CDR1 SGHRS and CDR2 YFSETQ come from the germline V gene. The CDR3 covers 16 residues. V lost 4 bases, J lost 0 bases, and 5 bases stayed unmatched. The assay was immunoSEQ multiplex PCR, and TCRdb's table has in-frame clones only and misses some. The sample has some 1,600 clones; roughly 95% are singletons. This TCR was recovered from a human donor with juvenile idiopathic arthritis. The sequenced sample was CD4+ T cells from synovial fluid. The V gene is TRBV5-1, the J gene TRBJ2-5; the match to TRBD2 covers 11 bases. The CDR3 protein is CASSRGTSGYQETQYF. The CDR3 nucleotides are TGCGCCAGCAGCCGGGGGACTAGCGGATACCAAGAGACCCAGTACTTC.